This record concerns one TCR beta chain sequence. No antigen is known for it. No base quality information exists; no much larger clone differs at one position. This sample is part of a study of OX40 agonist ivuxolimab in advanced cancers. At the level of the whole study: Ivuxolimab was a fully human IgG2 agonistic monoclonal antibody targeting the costimulatory receptor OX40 (CD134). Intravenous ivuxolimab was administered to patients every 2 weeks at six dose levels: 0.01, 0.1, 0.3, 1.5, 3 and 10 mg/kg. Among the approximately 50 dose-escalation patients, some 19 had hepatocellular carcinoma, roughly 15 melanoma, 9 renal cell carcinoma and 9 head and neck cancer. In the dose-escalation cohort, 65% to 85% of patients were male, and the mean age was 60 years with a range of roughly 20 to 80. Patients were allowed to have had prior anti-PD-1, anti-PD-L1 or anti-CTLA-4 therapy, and approximately 40% of the dose-escalation patients had previously received checkpoint inhibitors. Partial responses were achieved by three dose-escalation patients, of whom one had hepatocellular carcinoma and two had cutaneous melanoma. The purpose of peripheral TCRbeta sequencing was to test whether ivuxolimab changed TCR sequence diversity and led to clonal T-cell expansion. The paper covers the monotherapy dose-escalation part of the phase I ivuxolimab trial, which included N of about 50 patients.

Unmatched junction bases come to 5, with V trimmed by 4 bases and J by 2 bases. As encoded in the germline V gene (reference sequence), CDR1 is SGHNT while CDR2 is YYREEE. From the cysteine through the phenylalanine, the CDR3 covers 15 amino acids. Only the CDR3 portion is preserved as DNA: 45 bases, with reading frame beginning at the first base. Patients with a history of autoimmune disease or receiving systemic immunosuppression were excluded from the trial. Peripheral blood for TCR sequencing was collected from all dose cohorts at baseline, on cycle 4 day 1, and on cycle 7 day 1. The samples were taken from a phase I, first-in-human, multicenter, open-label dose-escalation trial of ivuxolimab. Adults with locally advanced or metastatic melanoma, renal cell carcinoma, hepatocellular carcinoma or head and neck squamous cell carcinoma were enrolled in the trial. Before TCR sequencing, CD4+ T cells and CD8+ T cells were sorted from peripheral blood as separate populations.

Findings and caveats that apply to the study as a whole: In the 0.1-3.0 mg/kg groups, partial responders had among the lowest normalized peripheral clonal expansion, particularly in CD8+ T cells. Which antigens the clonally expanded peripheral T cells were specific for was not determined. On average, CD8+ T cells showed more expanded clones than CD4+ T cells after ivuxolimab. Clonal expansion of both CD4+ and CD8+ blood T cells was observed from baseline to week 6 at doses 0.1 to 3.0 mg/kg. Low levels of normalized T-cell clonal expansion were also shown by some nonresponding patients.

Genomic DNA was extracted from sorted cells for sequencing of the TCRbeta CDR3 region. The immunoSEQ Assay was used for sequencing of TCRbeta CDR3 regions. The table was pulled from immuneACCESS by TCRdb, which kept in-frame rearrangements only. Such tables lose some clones; where checked, under half of the loss comes from unresolved V genes, and the rest has no known cause. This sample is represented by about 83,000 clones; approximately 88% of them were singletons. Roughly 7.3% of the sample is held by the ten biggest clonotypes. The chain joins TRBV5-4 to TRBJ2-5; a stretch of 10 junction bases matches TRBD2. The sequencing used CD4+ or CD8+ T cells sorted from blood, collected in a trial of the OX40 agonist ivuxolimab. The source of this sequence is an adult with an advanced solid tumor such as melanoma, head and neck, liver or kidney cancer. The CDR3 is CASSTTSGSQETQYF. The sequenced DNA: TGTGCCAGCAGCACGACTAGCGGGTCACAAGAGACCCAGTACTTC.